This T cell receptor (beta chain) was sequenced during a study of vaccination and CD4 T cells after COVID-19. On the study more broadly: Convalescent donors were composed of six males and four females, of whom two were Hispanic.

Sequence data for DNA of cultured CD4+ T cells were generated by the Oncomine TCR Beta short-read assay. TCRdb used MiXCR to reprocess the PCR reads, holding one entry per CDR3 protein. The sample contains 9,000 to 10,000 distinct CDR3 sequences, around 53% of which appear only once. Per the germline V gene, CDR1 is GTSNPN and CDR2 is SVGIG (reference sequence). V gave up 4 bases and J gave up 2 bases, with 12 bases separating them. The CDR3 length is 13 residues. For this clonotype: As yet, its antigen is unknown.

Treatment described: roughly 10-day PBMC culture with coronavirus spike peptide pools or control peptides (ViraFEST assay). The sequenced sample consisted of CD4+ T cells from blood, cultured in vitro. The V and J genes are TRBV30 and TRBJ2-7; TRBD2 is a possible D gene (6 bases). The TCR originated in a human donor who had recovered from COVID-19. Here the CDR3 reads CAWKGGPAYEQYF. CDR3 nucleotides: TGTGCCTGGAAGGGAGGACCAGCCTACGAGCAGTACTTC.